The 10 T cell receptor beta chains in this list originate from one sample, sequenced in a study of shared clonotypes between healthy human individuals. Sequencing used immunoSEQ multiplex PCR; TCRdb keeps in-frame clones, though not all of them. The table includes hundreds of thousands of clones, 90% to 98% detected once. Naivety among CD8 cells was defined by CD45RO negativity and positive CCR7 selection, thereby excluding terminally differentiated effector memory CD45RA+ cells. The sample taken for sequencing was naive CD8+ T cells sorted from blood. The receptors were gathered from a man aged 25 to 40 in good health.

This chain uses TRBV7-2 with TRBJ2-7; 7 bases map to TRBD2. Per the germline V gene, CDR1 is SGHTA and CDR2 is FQGNSA. This CDR3 contains 12 residues. CDR3 region: CAAGTMNYEQYF. As DNA, the CDR3 is TGTGCAGCCGGGACTATGAACTACGAGCAGTACTTC.

For this clone: The same CDR3 can be traced to other DNA sequences in this sample. The V gene is TRBV7-6, the J gene TRBJ2-7; D possibly corresponds to TRBD1 (6 bases). CDR3 length: 14 residues. Looked up from germline, CDR1 is SGHVS and CDR2 is FNYEAQ. Trimming removed 4 bases from V and 1 base from J, with 11 bases in between. The CDR3 region is CASSYRDSSYEQYF. The CDR3 region has the DNA TGTGCCAGCAGCTACAGGGATAGTTCCTACGAGCAGTACTTC. The variable domain in full, completed from reference TRBV7-6 and TRBJ2-7, reads GAGVSQSPRYKVTKRGQDVALRCDPISGHVSLYWYRQALGQGPEFLTYFNYEAQQDKSGLPNDRFSAERPEGSISTLTIQRTEQRDSAMYRCASSYRDSSYEQYFGPGTRLTVT.

The chain employs TRBV30 and TRBJ1-5; D unclear. The V and J ends lost 2 bases and 4 bases respectively, with 12 bases between them. CDR3 length equals 14 residues. Germline values: CDR1 GTSNPN, CDR2 SVGIG (reference sequence). CDR3 in amino acids: CAWSSGTGNQPQHF. Here the CDR3 DNA reads TGTGCCTGGAGTTCCGGAACGGGAAATCAGCCCCAGCATTTT.

V is TRBV2 and J is TRBJ2-5, with D possibly TRBD1 on 6 matching bases. The germline V and J ends were trimmed by 5 bases and 5 bases, with 15 bases remaining between them. Germline values: CDR1 SNHLY, CDR2 FYNNEI. The CDR3 totals 14 residues. CDR3 nucleotide sequence: TGTGCCAGCAGTATAGGTTTTGGGGGCGAGACCCAGTACTTC. Protein sequence: CASSIGFGGETQYF.

The J gene is TRBJ2-3, the V gene TRBV29-1; 9 bases line up with TRBD2. The germline V gene has CDR1 SQVTM and CDR2 ANQGSEA. V shed 4 bases, J shed 1 base, and the junction held 6 bases outside the gene matches. CDR3 length: 15 residues. The CDR3 region is CSVAGLAYGTDTQYF. Written as DNA, the CDR3 is TGCAGCGTTGCGGGACTAGCTTACGGCACAGATACGCAGTATTTT.

This clone was counted once. The V call is TRBV6-5, the J call TRBJ2-2; D not resolved. V lost 2 bases to trimming and J lost 6 bases, with 16 bases between them. There are 16 residues in the CDR3. Looked up from germline, CDR1 is MNHEY and CDR2 is SVGAGI. The CDR3 is CASSYPVGGLPGELFF. CDR3 sequence (DNA): TGTGCCAGCAGTTACCCGGTCGGCGGATTACCCGGGGAGCTGTTTTTT.

The chain recombines TRBV9 with TRBJ1-2; 7 bases align to TRBD1. The CDR3 sequence is 13 residues long. The V gene's germline CDR1 is SGDLS and CDR2 YYNGEE. Germline trimming cut 6 bases from V and 3 bases from J; bases unmatched to any gene: 5. Here the CDR3 DNA reads TGTGCCAGCAACCAGGGGGGAGACTATGGCTACACCTTC. Its translation: CASNQGGDYGYTF.

This clone was seen just once. The chain is built from TRBV5-1 and TRBJ1-1, with D tentatively TRBD1 (6 bases). Germline V gene sequence: CDR1 SGHRS, CDR2 YFSETQ. V lost 4 bases to trimming and J lost 5 bases, with 21 bases between them. The CDR3 runs to 16 residues. CDR3 residues: CASSPRDTPWETEAFF. DNA of the CDR3: TGCGCCAGCAGCCCGCGGGACACCCCCTGGGAGACTGAAGCTTTCTTT.

Only one count was recorded for this clone. The chain uses TRBV18 and TRBJ2-7; D is possibly TRBD2 (5 bases). Germline V gene sequence: CDR1 KGHSH, CDR2 LQKENI. Between the trimmed V and J ends, which lost 3 bases and 3 bases, there was a span of 9 bases. The CDR3 is 13 amino acids. The CDR3 loop reads CASSPERGYEQYF. CDR3 sequence (DNA): TGTGCCAGCTCACCCGAACGGGGCTACGAGCAGTACTTC.

This sequence joins TRBV4-1 and TRBJ2-1; 8 positions agree with TRBD2. Germline trimming cut 0 bases from V and 4 bases from J; bases unmatched to any gene: 8. This CDR3 spans 17 amino acids. The germline V gene encodes CDR1 MGHRA and CDR2 YSYEKL. CDR3 sequence: CASSQDEGLALYNEQFF. The CDR3 region has the DNA TGCGCCAGCAGCCAAGATGAAGGACTAGCATTGTACAATGAGCAGTTCTTC.